The present TCR beta chain was sequenced within a study of blood T cell repertoires in COVID-19. The overall study: The samples span acute and convalescent COVID-19 from the United States, Italy and Spain. From T cells, B-cell-depleted T cells, or PBMCs came the material, which was cDNA or gDNA.

This clone has just one count. Per the study methods: Reference gene primer amplification yielded estimated nucleated cell counts. Only in-frame clones appear in the TCRdb table, and some are missing; sequencing was by immunoSEQ multiplex PCR. V and J calls and clone size are as listed in that table; D and trimming were resolved from the DNA. Here the sample spans 250,000 to 300,000 clones, over 80% being singletons. This CDR3 has 14 amino acids. Germline loops: CDR1 SGDLS, CDR2 YYNGEE. Losses at the gene ends were 4 bases for V and 1 base for J; bases not matched to a gene: 2. The sequenced material came from peripheral blood. This clonotype originated in a woman between 40 and 55 years old with acute or convalescent COVID-19. The chain joins TRBV9 to TRBJ2-1, with TRBD2 matching over 7 bases. As DNA, the CDR3 is TGTGCCAGCAGCAGCGGGGTGTCCTACAATGAGCAGTTCTTC. This gives the protein CASSSGVSYNEQFF.